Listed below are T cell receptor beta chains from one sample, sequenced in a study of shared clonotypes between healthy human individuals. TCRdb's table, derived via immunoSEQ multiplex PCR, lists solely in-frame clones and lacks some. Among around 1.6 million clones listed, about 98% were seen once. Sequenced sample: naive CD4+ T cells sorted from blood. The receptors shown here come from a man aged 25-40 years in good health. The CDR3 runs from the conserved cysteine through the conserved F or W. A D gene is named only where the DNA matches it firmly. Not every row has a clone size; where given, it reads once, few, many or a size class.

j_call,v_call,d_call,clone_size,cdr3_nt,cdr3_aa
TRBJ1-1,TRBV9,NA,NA,TGTGCCAGCAGCGTAGGAGCGGGGACTGAAGCTTTCTTT,CASSVGAGTEAFF
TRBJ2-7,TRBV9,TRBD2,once,TGTGCCAGCAGCGTAGGGCCTAGCGGACTGTACGAGCAGTACTTC,CASSVGPSGLYEQYF
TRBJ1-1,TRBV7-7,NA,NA,TGTGCTAGCAGCTTTCAAGTGAACACTGAAGCTTTCTTT,CASSFQVNTEAFF
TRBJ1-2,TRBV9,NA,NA,TGTGCCAGCAGCGGCTCCAGGGCCGGCTATGGCTACACCTTC,CASSGSRAGYGYTF
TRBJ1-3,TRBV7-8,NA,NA,TGTGCCAGCAGCTCGATCCGCTCCCCCACTGGAAACACCATATATTTT,CASSSIRSPTGNTIYF
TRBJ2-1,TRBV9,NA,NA,TGTGCCAGCAGCCTGGACTCGCTGAGCTCCTACAATGAGCAGTTCTTC,CASSLDSLSSYNEQFF
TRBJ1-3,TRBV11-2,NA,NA,TGTGCCAGCAGCTTGTTCAGTAGTAACACCATATATTTT,CASSLFSSNTIYF
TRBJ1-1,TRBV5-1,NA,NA,TGCGCCAGCAGCTGGCAGGGAGAGTCCGATGAAGCTTTCTTT,CASSWQGESDEAFF
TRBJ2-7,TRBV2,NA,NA,TGTGCCAGCAGGGCCCTAATTTGGAGGGGTCACAGCTACGAGCAGTACTTC,CASRALIWRGHSYEQYF
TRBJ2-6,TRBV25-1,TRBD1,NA,TGTGCCAAGGGGGACAGGTGGGACTCTGGGGCCAACGTCCTGACTTTC,CAKGDRWDSGANVLTF
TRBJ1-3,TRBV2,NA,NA,TGTGCCAGCAGTGAGCAGGGCCGCCTCATCTCTGGAAACACCATATATTTT,CASSEQGRLISGNTIYF
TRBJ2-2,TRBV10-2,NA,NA,TGCGCCAGCAGAACTAAAGACAGGATCGCGAACACCGGGGAGCTGTTTTTT,CASRTKDRIANTGELFF
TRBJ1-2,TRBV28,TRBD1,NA,TGTGCCAGTCAAATGGGACAGGGGAGCTATGGCTACACCTTC,CASQMGQGSYGYTF
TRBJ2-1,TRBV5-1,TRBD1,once,TGCGCCAGCAGCTTGGGGGACAGGGTGTACAATGAGCAGTTCTTC,CASSLGDRVYNEQFF
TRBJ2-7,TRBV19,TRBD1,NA,TGTGCCAGTAGTGGACGGACAGGGGGTTACGAGCAGTACTTC,CASSGRTGGYEQYF
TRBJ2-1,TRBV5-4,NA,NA,TGTGCCAGCAGCTTACCAAAATTTACTAGAGGCAATGAGCAGTTCTTC,CASSLPKFTRGNEQFF
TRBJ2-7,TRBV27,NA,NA,TGTGCCAGCCGCCGGGGAGCGGGACAGTTGACGGCCTACGAGCAGTACTTC,CASRRGAGQLTAYEQYF
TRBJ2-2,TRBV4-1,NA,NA,TGCGCCAGCAGCCAACTCACCACGTCACCCGGGGAGCTGTTTTTT,CASSQLTTSPGELFF
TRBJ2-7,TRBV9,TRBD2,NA,TGTGCCAGCAGTCTTTTAGCGGGAGGCCAAAGTGAGCAGTACTTC,CASSLLAGGQSEQYF
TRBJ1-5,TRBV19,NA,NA,TGTGCCAGTAGTGTGCAACGTCAGCCCCAGCATTTT,CASSVQRQPQHF
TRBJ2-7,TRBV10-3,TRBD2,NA,TGTGCCATCACTCCTAGCGGGAGTTACGAGCAGTACTTC,CAITPSGSYEQYF
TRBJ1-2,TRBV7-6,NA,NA,TGTGCCAGCAGCTTACGGGAGGGTCTTTTCGGGGGCTACACCTTC,CASSLREGLFGGYTF
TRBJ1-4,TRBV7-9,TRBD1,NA,TGTGCCAGCAGCCCTACAGGGGGCACTAATGAAAAACTGTTTTTT,CASSPTGGTNEKLFF
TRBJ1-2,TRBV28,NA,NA,TGTGCCAGCAGTACTCACGGTAGGGGGTACTATGGCTACACCTTC,CASSTHGRGYYGYTF
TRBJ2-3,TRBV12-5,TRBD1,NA,TGTGCTAGTGGTGTGGTGGGGACAGGGCCAGGGGATACGCAGTATTTT,CASGVVGTGPGDTQYF
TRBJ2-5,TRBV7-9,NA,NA,TGTGCCAGCAGCTTAGTTAGATACCAAGAGACCCAGTACTTC,CASSLVRYQETQYF
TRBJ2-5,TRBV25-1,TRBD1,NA,TGTGCCAGCAGACAGGGGGCGAAAGAGACCCAGTACTTC,CASRQGAKETQYF
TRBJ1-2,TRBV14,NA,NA,TGTGCCAGCAGCCAAGGGGGATTGACATTCTATGGCTACACCTTC,CASSQGGLTFYGYTF
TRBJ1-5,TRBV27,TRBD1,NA,TGTGCCAGCAGTTTAATTCAGGGGGCTAATCAGCCCCAGCATTTT,CASSLIQGANQPQHF
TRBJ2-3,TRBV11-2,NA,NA,TGTGCCAGCAGCTCCCTAGGTACGCAGTATTTT,CASSSLGTQYF